The 7 T cell receptor beta chains reported below all come from one sample, sequenced in a study of tissue T cells after allogeneic stem cell transplantation. Time point given: mouse harvest day 7 after allogeneic transplant. The graft held 10^6 splenic CD5+ T cells and 10^7 T-cell-depleted bone marrow cells. TCRdb keeps only in-frame clones here, not all; method: immunoSEQ multiplex PCR. Found here are 7,000 to 10,000 clones, about half of them singletons; the top ten hold 6.5% to 7.5%. The sequencing input was gut tissue. These receptors were taken from a female BALB/c mouse given C57BL/6 T cells with graft-versus-host disease after an allogeneic hematopoietic cell transplant.

Note on this clone: These gene names are mouse names. The covered CDR3 bases are TGTGCCAGCAGTCCTCCGGGACTGAGCTCCTATGAACAGTAC. Translation: CASSPPGLSSYEQY. The complete CDR3 protein is CASSPPGLSSYEQYF. This chain joins TRBV19 and TRBJ2-7, with 7 bases lining up with TRBD2. Read data end 1 residue before the CDR3 end; the end is taken from the germline J gene. This CDR3 spans 15 amino acids. With 4 bases clipped from V and 0 bases from J, the junction kept 7 bases outside the gene matches. The V gene's germline CDR1 is FNHDT and CDR2 SITEND (reference sequence).

Details on this clone: The genes and germline here are from mouse. The DNA ends 1 residue before the CDR3 does, and the rest of the CDR3 is filled in from the germline J gene. The chain joins TRBV23 to TRBJ1-1; the tabulated D call, TRBD1, remains unverified against the DNA. This CDR3 is built from 13 residues. Germline CDR1 reads KGHTA; CDR2 reads FQNQQP. The sequenced part of the CDR3 DNA is TGCTCCAGCAGCCCCGGGACATACACAGAAGTCTTC. Its protein is CSSSPGTYTEVF. The CDR3 in its entirety is CSSSPGTYTEVFF.

This clone came up a few times. The gene symbols are mouse symbols. The sequenced fragment ends 1 residue before the CDR3 boundary, so the rest is inferred from the germline J gene. This rearrangement joins TRBV13-2 to TRBJ1-3, with D perhaps TRBD1 (6 bases). V lost 0 bases, J lost 2 bases, and 6 bases lay in between. The germline V gene has CDR1 NNHNN and CDR2 SYGAGS (reference sequence). The CDR3 has 14 amino acids. The DNA read from the CDR3 is TGTGCCAGCGGTGATGCAGGGGCTGGAAATACGCTCTAT. It specifies CASGDAGAGNTLY. The whole CDR3 sequence is CASGDAGAGNTLYF.

With respect to this clone: Gene names refer to mouse genes. The read ends 1 residue before the CDR3 terminus; that terminus is restored from the germline J gene. This chain connects TRBV23 to TRBJ1-1; TRBD1 reflects the table's D call only, with no check against the DNA. The CDR3 has 13 residues. Germline V gene sequence: CDR1 KGHTA, CDR2 FQNQQP. CDR3 DNA, as far as it was read: TGCTCCAGCAGTCGGACAGGGAACACAGAAGTCTTC. This gives the protein CSSSRTGNTEVF. The CDR3 as a whole reads CSSSRTGNTEVFF.

This clone has only a few counts. Gene names denote mouse genes. The CDR3 end is not reached by the read, which stops 1 residue before it; the germline J gene fills it in. The chain combines TRBV26 with TRBJ1-4; tentative D call: TRBD1 (6 bases). Germline V gene sequence: CDR1 KGHPV, CDR2 FQNQEV (reference sequence). V lost 2 bases and J 4 bases, leaving 8 bases between the germline ends. This CDR3 comprises 14 residues. The CDR3 is CASSLQGYNERLFF. Incomplete CDR3 DNA: TGTGCCAGCAGTCTGCAGGGGTACAACGAAAGATTATTT.

With respect to this clone: Gene names denote mouse genes. The read finishes 1 residue shy of the CDR3 end, and the germline J gene is used to complete it. The chain links TRBV31 to TRBJ2-3, with TRBD2 identical over 11 bases. J was trimmed by 3 bases and V by 0 bases; bases with no gene match: 2. CDR3 length: 15 amino acids. Germline V CDR1 and CDR2: GKSSPN, SITVG. CDR3 DNA, as far as it was read: TGTGCCTGGAGTCTACGGACTGGGGGGGCAGAAACGCTGTAT. It translates to CAWSLRTGGAETLY. The CDR3 in full is CAWSLRTGGAETLYF.

With respect to this clone: Gene names and germline match the mouse. The sequenced fragment ends 1 residue before the CDR3 boundary, so the rest is inferred from the germline J gene. The gene calls are TRBV26 and TRBJ2-4, with 12 bases that match TRBD2. Germline CDR1 is KGHPV and CDR2 is FQNQEV (reference sequence). CDR3 size: 15 residues. The ends lost 2 bases at V and 7 bases at J; junction bases unmatched: 4. CDR3 residues: CASSLDWGGQDTLYF. The DNA read from the CDR3 is TGTGCCAGCAGTCTGGACTGGGGGGGCCAAGACACCTTGTAC. Together with reference TRBV26 and TRBJ2-4, the CDR3 gives the full variable domain: NSKVIQTPRYLVKGQGQKAKMRCIPEKGHPVVFWYQQNKNNEFKFLINFQNQEVLQQIDMTEKRFSAECPSNSPCSLEIQSSEAGDSALYLCASSLDWGGQDTLYFGAGTRLSVL.